This entry lists 29 T cell receptor beta chains sequenced from one sample in a study of blood T cells in healthy people across ages. With a J-beta primer mix and a sample-barcoded 5' primer, a second PCR ran 7 to 11 cycles. MiXCR, run by TCRdb on the 5' RACE reads, gives a single entry per CDR3 protein. The sample yields 1.2 million to 1.5 million distinct CDR3 sequences, roughly 40% seen once. Sequences were obtained from blood. These receptors all stem from a woman between 18 and 30 years old in good health.

V usage is TRBV20-1 and J usage is TRBJ1-5, with 8 bases identical to TRBD1. The V gene end was trimmed by 7 bases and the J gene end by 1 base; junction bases not matched to a gene: 6. This CDR3 is built from 14 residues. Germline V lookup: CDR1 DFQATT, CDR2 SNEGSKA (reference sequence). Written as DNA, the CDR3 is TGCAGTGTCCCGGACAGGGTGAGCAATCAGCCCCAGCATTTT. Encoded protein: CSVPDRVSNQPQHF.

This chain joins TRBV10-3 and TRBJ2-1, with 7 bases fitting TRBD2. The CDR3 spans 19 residues. The V gene's germline CDR1 is ENHRY and CDR2 SYGVKD. Losses at the gene ends were 0 bases for V and 2 bases for J; bases not matched to a gene: 13. CDR3 coding DNA: TGTGCCATCAGTGAGTCGAGTCCGAGCGGGGTGGTTGCCTACAATGAGCAGTTCTTC. Residues: CAISESSPSGVVAYNEQFF.

This clonotype appeared a few times. The gene calls are TRBV7-9 and TRBJ2-2, with a tentative D call TRBD2 (5 bases). V shed 0 bases and J shed 4 bases, with 6 bases lying between them. From germline, CDR1 is SEHNR and CDR2 FQNEAQ (reference sequence). The CDR3 is 14 amino acids. The DNA of the CDR3 is TGTGCCAGCAGCTTAGCGGAGGTCACCGGGGAGCTGTTTTTT. This gives the protein CASSLAEVTGELFF.

The table lists this clonotype with many counts. V is TRBV28 and J is TRBJ2-3; possible D gene TRBD1, 5 bases. Trimming stripped 7 bases from V and 0 bases from J, with 14 bases between. The germline CDR1 and CDR2 sequences are MDHEN and SYDVKM. The length of the CDR3 is 15 residues. The CDR3 loop is CASNQGTPSTDTQYF. The CDR3 DNA is TGTGCCAGCAATCAGGGAACCCCTAGCACAGATACGCAGTATTTT. Supplemented by reference TRBV28 and TRBJ2-3, the full variable domain reads DVKVTQSSRYLVKRTGEKVFLECVQDMDHENMFWYRQDPGLGLRLIYFSYDVKMKEKGDIPEGYSVSREKKERFSLILESASTNQTSMYLCASNQGTPSTDTQYFGPGTRLTVL.

V is TRBV30 and J is TRBJ1-5; D might be TRBD1 (6 bases). Germline values: CDR1 GTSNPN, CDR2 SVGIG (reference sequence). The CDR3 is 13 amino acids. Trimming cost V 2 bases and J 3 bases, with 8 bases left between them. The CDR3 coding sequence is TGTGCCTGGAGTAGGACAGACAATCAGCCCCAGCATTTT. Translation: CAWSRTDNQPQHF.

The chain uses TRBV7-3 and TRBJ2-7; 7 bases are shared with TRBD2. The tail of the sequence fits TRBJ2-5 better, so the J call may be wrong. CDR1 SGHTA and CDR2 FQGTGA come from the germline V gene. This CDR3 is built from 18 residues. The CDR3 protein is CASSLAPDRLAVLETQYF. In nucleotides, the CDR3 is TGTGCCAGCAGCTTAGCCCCGGATCGACTAGCCGTTTTGGAGACCCAGTACTTC.

V and J are TRBV12-5 and TRBJ2-2, with 9 bases identical to TRBD1. Germline V CDR1 and CDR2: LGHNT, FRNRAP. With V trimmed by 2 bases and J by 5 bases, 3 bases remained unmatched. The CDR3 length is 15 residues. The CDR3 coding sequence is TGTGCTAGTGGTTTGAACAGGGGGCAGACCGGGGAGCTGTTTTTT. Its protein product is CASGLNRGQTGELFF.

This sequence joins TRBV30 and TRBJ2-5; D perhaps matches TRBD1 (5 bases). Trimming pared 4 bases from V and 1 base from J, leaving 16 bases between. CDR3 length: 15 amino acids. Germline V gene lookup returns CDR1 GTSNPN and CDR2 SVGIG (reference sequence). The CDR3 spells CAWKGIMSRQETQYF. As DNA, the CDR3 is TGTGCCTGGAAGGGGATCATGAGTCGCCAAGAGACCCAGTACTTC.

The V gene is TRBV9, the J gene TRBJ1-2; D is undetermined. CDR3 length: 11 amino acids. The germline V gene has CDR1 SGDLS and CDR2 YYNGEE. Trimming stripped 3 bases from V and 10 bases from J, with 10 bases between. The CDR3 loop is CASSEEVAYTF. Here the CDR3 DNA reads TGTGCCAGCAGCGAGGAGGTCGCCTACACCTTC.

This clonotype has just a few counts. The chain combines TRBV20-1 with TRBJ2-5; no clear D gene. The CDR3 loop spans 15 amino acids. Germline V gives CDR1 DFQATT, CDR2 SNEGSKA (reference sequence). The V and J ends lost 2 bases and 5 bases respectively, with 18 bases between them. The CDR3 DNA reads TGCAGTGCTAGACCCGCTGGACGGTCTTCCGAGACCCAGTACTTC. It is translated as CSARPAGRSSETQYF.

This clonotype has a single count. The chain is built from TRBV20-1 and TRBJ2-7; D could derive from TRBD1 or TRBD2 (5 bases each). Trimming took off 0 bases at V and 7 bases at J, with 19 bases between the two ends. The CDR3 is 15 amino acids. CDR1 is DFQATT and CDR2 is SNEGSKA in the germline V gene (reference sequence). CDR3 bases: TGCAGTGCTAGAGAGAGGACTGCCCTTGGGGCTGAGCAGTACTTC. The encoded protein is CSARERTALGAEQYF.

In regard to this clonotype: The junction and the germline gene differ at one end; a read error may be behind it. This chain joins TRBV6-6 and TRBJ2-4; TRBD1 might be the D (8 bases). This CDR3 spans 14 amino acids. CDR1 MNHNY and CDR2 SVGAGI come from the germline V gene (reference sequence). CDR3 sequence reads: CASSKQGGGREQYF. The CDR3 DNA reads as TGCGCCAGCAGTAAACAGGGGGGCGGGCGGGAGCAGTACTTC.

The genes are TRBV6-4 and TRBJ2-1, with 9 bases that match TRBD2. CDR1 is MRHNA and CDR2 is SNTAGT in the germline V gene. The CDR3 extends over 16 amino acids. Trimming took 6 bases from V and 0 from J; bases not matched to a gene: 6. The CDR3 nucleotides are TGTGCCAGCAGACTCCATAGCGGGAGCTCCTACAATGAGCAGTTCTTC. As protein: CASRLHSGSSYNEQFF.

This chain joins TRBV27 and TRBJ2-7, with D perhaps TRBD1 (5 bases). The CDR3 length is 14 residues. Trimming left V 2 bases short and J 6 bases short, with 14 bases between. The germline V gene has CDR1 MNHEY and CDR2 SMNVEV (reference sequence). Here the CDR3 reads CASSLANTGREQYF. Written as DNA, the CDR3 is TGTGCCAGCAGTTTAGCCAATACAGGCCGCGAGCAGTACTTC.

J is TRBJ2-1 and V is TRBV18; the D is unclear. Germline CDR1 reads KGHSH; CDR2 reads LQKENI. V lost 3 bases to trimming and J lost 8 bases, with 11 bases between them. The CDR3 runs 13 residues. CDR3: CASSPTRSDEQFF. CDR3 in DNA: TGTGCCAGCTCACCGACCAGGTCGGATGAGCAGTTCTTC.

V is TRBV27 and J is TRBJ2-1, with a possible D match to TRBD2 (6 bases). The J call is doubtful: the DNA matches TRBJ2-7 better. The CDR3 totals 16 residues. Germline V gives CDR1 MNHEY, CDR2 SMNVEV (reference sequence). CDR3 sequence (DNA): TGTGCCAGCAGTGCCCGTAGCGGAAGCTCCTACAATGAGCAGTACTTC. It encodes CASSARSGSSYNEQYF.

This clonotype turned up a few times. This CDR3 is CASRTWTSGAYEQYF. CDR3 nucleotides: TGTGCCAGCAGGACTTGGACTAGCGGGGCCTACGAGCAGTACTTC. The chain couples TRBV2 to TRBJ2-4; 12 bases line up with TRBD2. The J call could be wrong; TRBJ2-7 is a better fit for the DNA end. Germline values: CDR1 SNHLY, CDR2 FYNNEI. This CDR3 region has 15 residues.

This clonotype was seen more than once but under ten times. The chain employs TRBV28 and TRBJ2-1, with 7 bases matching TRBD1. The DNA end is a closer match to TRBJ2-7, so the J assignment may be wrong. Germline V lookup: CDR1 MDHEN, CDR2 SYDVKM. The CDR3 covers 15 residues. The CDR3 loop is CASSRAVGQYNEQYF. The CDR3 region has the DNA TGTGCCAGCAGCCGGGCAGTGGGACAGTACAATGAGCAGTACTTC.

Worth noting for this clonotype: With a much larger clone just one base away, this may be a read error. The chain links TRBV21-1 to TRBJ2-3. TRBV21-1 counts as a pseudogene. CDR3 length: 12 amino acids. This CDR3 is CASSKDTDTQYF. The CDR3 bases are TGTGCCAGCAGCAAAGACACAGATACGCAGTATTTT.

The CDR3 region has the DNA TGTGCCAGCAGTTGGGATCGGGAGACCCAGTTCTTC. Translated, it gives CASSWDRETQFF. V and J are TRBV6-5 and TRBJ2-1; perhaps TRBD2 as D (6 bases). The CDR3 covers 12 residues. Germline CDR1 MNHEY, CDR2 SVGAGI. V lost 4 bases and J 13 bases, leaving 14 bases between the germline ends.

CDR3 DNA: TGTGCCACCAGTGAGGCCTACACCGGGGAGCTGTTTTTT. Amino acid sequence: CATSEAYTGELFF. The rearrangement uses TRBV15 and TRBJ2-2; the D is unclear. V dropped 6 bases and J dropped 3 bases, with 8 bases sitting between them. Germline-derived CDR1 and CDR2 are LNHNV and YYDKDF (reference sequence). The CDR3 runs to 13 residues.

This rearrangement joins TRBV7-9 to TRBJ2-1; possible D gene TRBD1, 6 bases. Germline V gene lookup returns CDR1 SEHNR and CDR2 FQNEAQ (reference sequence). There are 15 residues in the CDR3. V was cut by 5 bases and J by 5 bases, with 16 bases left in between. The chain's CDR3 is CASSRRDTDNNEQFF. Here the CDR3 DNA reads TGTGCCAGCAGCCGCCGGGACACAGACAACAATGAGCAGTTCTTC.

This clonotype has a handful of counts. V usage is TRBV13 and J usage is TRBJ2-3; 10 bases map to TRBD2. This CDR3 has 16 residues. The germline V gene has CDR1 PRHDT and CDR2 FYEKMQ (reference sequence). Germline trimming cut 2 bases from V and 8 bases from J; bases unmatched to any gene: 10. The CDR3 is CASSLWASGSRGTQYF. CDR3 nucleotide sequence: TGTGCCAGCAGCTTATGGGCTAGCGGGAGCCGGGGTACGCAGTATTTT.

The V gene is TRBV20-1, the J gene TRBJ2-5; 7 bases line up with TRBD1. Looked up from germline, CDR1 is DFQATT and CDR2 is SNEGSKA (reference sequence). The CDR3 covers 12 residues. The DNA of the CDR3 is TGCGGCCTACACTCCAGGGGGGAGACCCAGTACTTC. Protein: CGLHSRGETQYF.

This rearrangement joins TRBV18 to TRBJ2-7; TRBD2 agrees at 10 bases. Trimming cost V 3 bases and J 4 bases; bases outside gene matches: 9. The CDR3 spans 16 residues. Germline values: CDR1 KGHSH, CDR2 LQKENI. The DNA of the CDR3 is TGTGCCAGCTCACCTACCGGGACTAGCGCCCTTTACGAGCAGTACTTC. Its translation is CASSPTGTSALYEQYF.

This clonotype came up a few times. The CDR3 bases are TGCAGTACTGACAAGTCCGGGACGGCGACCTACGAGCAGTACTTC. It specifies CSTDKSGTATYEQYF. The gene calls are TRBV20-1 and TRBJ2-7; D may correspond to TRBD1 or TRBD2 (5 bases each). Germline CDR1 is DFQATT and CDR2 is SNEGSKA (reference sequence). The V gene lost 8 bases and the J gene lost 2 bases, with 22 bases spanning the gap. There are 15 residues in the CDR3.

V and J are TRBV7-9 and TRBJ1-5, with D tentatively TRBD1 (5 bases). The V gene's germline CDR1 is SEHNR and CDR2 FQNEAQ (reference sequence). Trimming removed 2 bases at V and 3 bases at J, with 8 bases between. This CDR3 contains 14 residues. The CDR3: CASSLTGANQPQHF. CDR3 bases: TGTGCCAGCAGCTTAACTGGGGCCAATCAGCCCCAGCATTTT. Variable domain in full (rest from reference TRBV7-9 and TRBJ1-5): DTGVSQNPRHKITKRGQNVTFRCDPISEHNRLYWYRQTLGQGPEFLTYFQNEAQLEKSRLLSDRFSAERPKGSFSTLEIQRTEQGDSAMYLCASSLTGANQPQHFGDGTRLSIL.

This clonotype appeared a single time. This chain links TRBV2 with TRBJ2-7; D gene unclear. This CDR3 contains 13 residues. The V end was cut by 3 bases, the J end by 5 bases, with 11 bases between. From germline, CDR1 is SNHLY and CDR2 FYNNEI. CDR3 in DNA: TGTGCCAGCAGTGACGAGGTTTACCACGAGCAGTACTTC. Translation: CASSDEVYHEQYF.

Only a few counts were recorded for this clonotype. The chain recombines TRBV10-3 with TRBJ2-7; 7 bases map to TRBD2. V trimming: 0 bases; J trimming: 3 bases; junction bases outside the gene matches: 5. The germline V gene encodes CDR1 ENHRY and CDR2 SYGVKD. The CDR3 totals 15 residues. The CDR3: CAISESGGSGYEQYF. The CDR3 DNA sequence: TGTGCCATCAGTGAGTCCGGGGGGTCTGGCTACGAGCAGTACTTC.